The clone carrying this T cell receptor beta chain showed up just once. Its antigen is still unknown. CDR3 length: 15 residues. V trimming: 2 bases; J trimming: 0 bases; junction bases outside the gene matches: 5. CDR1 and CDR2 (germline): SGDLS, YYNGEE. Among the donors, all were healthy bone marrow donors. The PCR made use of 60 Vbeta and 13 Jbeta primers. Only in-frame clones appear in the TCRdb table, and some are missing; sequencing was by immunoSEQ multiplex PCR. The sample includes 80,000 to 100,000 clones, 70% to 75% of them seen just once. The data originate from a study of cytomegalovirus exposure and HLA in healthy donors. Study-wide results and limits: Common viral pathogens were later found to be apparently linked to several of the most significant clusters. Presence/absence analyses supposed approximately even sequencing depth among donors. TCR beta V- and J-gene trimming was later associated with a missense DCLRE1C variant.

The chain has TRBV9 and TRBJ2-7, with 7 bases fitting TRBD2. Sequencing input: PBMCs. The sequence derives from a young woman in good health and CMV-seropositive. This chain's CDR3 is CASSVGEGLSYEQYF. The CDR3 DNA is TGTGCCAGCAGCGTGGGGGAGGGCCTCTCCTACGAGCAGTACTTC. The whole variable domain, filled in from reference TRBV9 and TRBJ2-7, reads DSGVTQTPKHLITATGQRVTLRCSPRSGDLSVYWYQQSLDQGLQFLIQYYNGEERAKGNILERFSAQQFPDLHSELNLSSLELGDSALYFCASSVGEGLSYEQYFGPGTRLTVT.